The 5 T cell receptor beta chains below all came from one sample that was sequenced in a study of blood T cells in healthy people across ages. Primers used in a second PCR of roughly 6 to 12 cycles were a sample-barcoded 5' primer and a J-beta primer mix. TCRdb passed the 5' RACE reads through MiXCR, listing each CDR3 protein once. The table shows fewer than 950,000 distinct CDR3 sequences, with under 40% occurring only once. Sequencing input: blood. These receptors originate from a man aged 18 to 35 in good health.

This clonotype was seen once. One end of the junction varies from germline; a read error may be responsible. The chain links TRBV12-5 to TRBJ2-3; 7 bases match TRBD2. CDR1 LGHNT and CDR2 FRNRAP come from the germline V gene. The CDR3 contains 16 residues. The CDR3: CASGLYLGGETDMQYF. In DNA form, the CDR3 reads TGTGCTAGTGGTTTGTACTTGGGAGGGGAAACAGATATGCAGTATTTT. Full variable domain (remainder filled in from reference TRBV12-5 and TRBJ2-3): DARVTQTPRHKVTEMGQEVTMRCQPILGHNTVFWYRQTMMQGLELLAYFRNRAPLDDSGMPKDRFSAEMPDATLATLKIQPSEPRDSAVYFCASGLYLGGETDMQYFGPGTRLTVL.

This clonotype has at least ten counts. CDR3 protein: CSASADSYEQYF. CDR3 sequence (DNA): TGCAGTGCTAGCGCCGACAGCTACGAGCAGTACTTC. The rearrangement uses TRBV20-1 and TRBJ2-7; a possible D gene is TRBD1 (5 bases). CDR1 DFQATT and CDR2 SNEGSKA come from the germline V gene (reference sequence). Trimming removed 3 bases at V and 3 bases at J, with 9 bases between. The CDR3 runs 12 residues.

This clonotype was seen a single time. The V gene is TRBV10-3, the J gene TRBJ2-3; TRBD2 might be the D (5 bases). V dropped 11 bases and J dropped 6 bases, with 9 bases sitting between them. The CDR3 loop spans 10 amino acids. Per germline, CDR1 ENHRY and CDR2 SYGVKD. DNA of the CDR3: TGTGCCGCAGGCGGGGATACGCAGTATTTT. Translating gives CAAGGDTQYF.

The chain uses TRBV9 and TRBJ1-1, with TRBD1 as a possible D gene (6 bases). V lost 3 bases to trimming and J lost 4 bases, with 10 bases between them. This CDR3 has 13 amino acids. Per the germline V gene, CDR1 is SGDLS and CDR2 is YYNGEE. The CDR3 sequence is CASSGTEGTEAFF. The CDR3 DNA is TGTGCCAGCAGCGGGACAGAGGGCACTGAAGCTTTCTTT.

This sequence joins TRBV20-1 and TRBJ2-5, with D perhaps assigned TRBD1 or TRBD2 (6 bases each). Trimming removed 0 bases at V and 6 bases at J, with 17 bases between. CDR1 is DFQATT and CDR2 is SNEGSKA in the germline V gene (reference sequence). The CDR3 spans 15 residues. The CDR3 region is CSARDPRGQLQTQYF. The CDR3 bases are TGCAGTGCTAGAGATCCCCGGGGGCAACTCCAGACCCAGTACTTC.